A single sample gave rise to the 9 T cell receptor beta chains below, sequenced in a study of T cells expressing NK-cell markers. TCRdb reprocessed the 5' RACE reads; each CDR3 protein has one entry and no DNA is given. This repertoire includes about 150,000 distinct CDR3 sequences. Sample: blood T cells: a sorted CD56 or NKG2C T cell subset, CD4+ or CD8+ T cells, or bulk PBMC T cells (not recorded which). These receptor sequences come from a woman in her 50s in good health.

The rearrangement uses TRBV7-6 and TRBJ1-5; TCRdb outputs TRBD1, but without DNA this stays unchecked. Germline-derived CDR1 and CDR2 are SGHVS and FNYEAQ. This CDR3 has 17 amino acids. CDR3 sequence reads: CASSLVLGRPRNQPQHF. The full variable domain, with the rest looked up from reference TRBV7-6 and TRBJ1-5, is GAGVSQSPRYKVTKRGQDVALRCDPISGHVSLYWYRQALGQGPEFLTYFNYEAQQDKSGLPNDRFSAERPEGSISTLTIQRTEQRDSAMYRCASSLVLGRPRNQPQHFGDGTRLSIL.

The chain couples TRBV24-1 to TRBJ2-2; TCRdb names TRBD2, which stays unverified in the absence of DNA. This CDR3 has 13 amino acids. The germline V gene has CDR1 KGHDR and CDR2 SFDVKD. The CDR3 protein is CATGPGGPGELFF.

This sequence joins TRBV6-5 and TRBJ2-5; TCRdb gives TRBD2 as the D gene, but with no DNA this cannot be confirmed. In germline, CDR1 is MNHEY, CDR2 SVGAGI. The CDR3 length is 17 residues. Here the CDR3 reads CASSYRFWTSGQETQYF.

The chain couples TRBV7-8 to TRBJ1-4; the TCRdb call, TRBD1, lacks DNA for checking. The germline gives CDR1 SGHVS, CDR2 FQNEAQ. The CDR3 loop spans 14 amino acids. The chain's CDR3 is CASTIDRHNEKLFF.

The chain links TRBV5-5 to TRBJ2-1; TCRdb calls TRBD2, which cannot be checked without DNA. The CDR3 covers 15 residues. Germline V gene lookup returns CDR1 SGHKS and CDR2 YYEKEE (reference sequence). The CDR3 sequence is CASSLGSSGNNEQFF.

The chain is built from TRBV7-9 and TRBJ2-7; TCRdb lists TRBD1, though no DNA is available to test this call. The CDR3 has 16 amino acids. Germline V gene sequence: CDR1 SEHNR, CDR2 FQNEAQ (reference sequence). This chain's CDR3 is CASSSRATDIVNEQYF.

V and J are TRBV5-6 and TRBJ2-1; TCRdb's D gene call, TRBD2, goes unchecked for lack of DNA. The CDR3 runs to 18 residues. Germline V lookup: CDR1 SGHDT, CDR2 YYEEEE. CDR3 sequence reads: CASSLPVTSGRSRNEQFF.

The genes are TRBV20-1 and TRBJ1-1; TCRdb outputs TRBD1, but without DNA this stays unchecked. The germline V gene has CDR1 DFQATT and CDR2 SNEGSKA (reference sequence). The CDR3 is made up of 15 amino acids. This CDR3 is CSAPKGPGGNTEAFF.

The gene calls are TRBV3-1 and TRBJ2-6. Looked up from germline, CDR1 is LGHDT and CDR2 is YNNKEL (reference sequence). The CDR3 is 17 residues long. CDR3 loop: CASSQGTSDSGANVLTF.